This T cell receptor beta chain was retrieved from a study of preoperative IRX-2 immunotherapy in early breast cancer. Libraries were prepared by immunoSEQ multiplex PCR; TCRdb keeps only in-frame clonotypes and omits some of them. The profile shows 30,000 to 45,000 clones, 65% to 90% of them singletons. Treatment of the sample: preoperative locoregional IRX-2 cytokine immunotherapy. Sample: lymph node tissue, taken after IRX-2 immunotherapy. This TCR came from a human donor with breast cancer.

The DNA of the CDR3 is TGTGCCAGCAGCCTACGCCGGGACAGGGAGGCTGAAGCTTTCTTT. It is translated as CASSLRRDREAEAFF. The genes are TRBV11-3 and TRBJ1-1; 9 bases map to TRBD1. J lost 6 bases, V lost 5 bases, and 10 bases had no gene match. Germline-derived CDR1 and CDR2 are SGHNT and YENEEA. The CDR3 runs 15 residues.